This TCR beta chain was captured by sequencing in a study of T-cell memory formation after mild COVID-19. This clonotype was seen more than once but under ten times. The ends were cut back, 2 bases at V and 5 bases at J, with 13 bases in the middle. CDR3 size: 16 residues. Germline lookup yields CDR1 LGHNA and CDR2 YNFKEQ. TCRdb processed the 5' RACE reads anew with MiXCR; each CDR3 protein has one entry. The sample has over 450,000 distinct CDR3 sequences, about a fifth seen once. Sequencing was carried out using PBMCs or a T cell subset sorted from them (not recorded which). The chain has TRBV4-2 and TRBJ1-6, with a weak D call TRBD1 (6 bases). The receptor's source is an adult woman who had mild COVID-19 (a few samples of this study predate the infection). Cell type and time point are not known. The CDR3 nucleotides read TGTGCCAGCAGCCAAAAGGCGGGGGCTGATAATTCACCCCTCCACTTT. This codes for CASSQKAGADNSPLHF.